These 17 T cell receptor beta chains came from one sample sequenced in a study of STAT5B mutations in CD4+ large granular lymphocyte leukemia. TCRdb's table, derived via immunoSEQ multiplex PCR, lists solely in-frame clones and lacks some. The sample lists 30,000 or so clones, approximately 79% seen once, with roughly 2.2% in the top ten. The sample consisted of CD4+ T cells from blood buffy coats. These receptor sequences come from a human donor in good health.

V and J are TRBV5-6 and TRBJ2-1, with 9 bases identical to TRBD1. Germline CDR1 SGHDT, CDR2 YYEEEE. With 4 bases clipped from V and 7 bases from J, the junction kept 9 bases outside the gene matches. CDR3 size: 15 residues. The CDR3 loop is CASSPWGTGWNEQFF. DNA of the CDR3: TGTGCCAGCAGCCCATGGGGGACAGGGTGGAATGAGCAGTTCTTC.

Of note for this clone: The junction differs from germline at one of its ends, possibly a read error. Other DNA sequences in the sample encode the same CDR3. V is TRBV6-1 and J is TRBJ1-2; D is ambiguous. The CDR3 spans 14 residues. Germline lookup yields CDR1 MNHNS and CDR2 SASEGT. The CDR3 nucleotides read TGTGCTAGCAGTGAAGGTGCAGCGAACTATGGCTACACCTTC. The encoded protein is CASSEGAANYGYTF.

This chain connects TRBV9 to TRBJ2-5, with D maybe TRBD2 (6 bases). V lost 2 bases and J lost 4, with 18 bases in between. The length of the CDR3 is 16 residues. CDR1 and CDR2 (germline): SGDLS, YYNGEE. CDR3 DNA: TGTGCCAGCAGCGTCGATTCCGGGTCAGCGGGAGAGACCCAGTACTTC. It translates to CASSVDSGSAGETQYF.

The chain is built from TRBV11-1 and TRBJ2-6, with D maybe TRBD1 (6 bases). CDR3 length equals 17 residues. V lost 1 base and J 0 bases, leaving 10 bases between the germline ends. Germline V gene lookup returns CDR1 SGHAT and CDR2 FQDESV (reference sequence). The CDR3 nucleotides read TGTGCCAGCAGCTTAGGGACAGTCAGCTCTGGGGCCAACGTCCTGACTTTC. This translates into CASSLGTVSSGANVLTF.

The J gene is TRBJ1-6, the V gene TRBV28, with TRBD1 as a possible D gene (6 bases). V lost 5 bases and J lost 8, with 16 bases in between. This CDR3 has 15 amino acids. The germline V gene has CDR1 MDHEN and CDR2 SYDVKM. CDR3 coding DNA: TGTGCCAGCAGTCCCCTCGGGGGGCTAGATTCACCCCTCCACTTT. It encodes CASSPLGGLDSPLHF.

Here the CDR3 reads CAISVQGTSPTDTQYF. CDR3 in DNA: TGTGCCATCAGCGTTCAAGGGACTAGCCCCACAGATACGCAGTATTTT. The chain recombines TRBV10-3 with TRBJ2-3, with TRBD2 matching 9 bases. CDR1 and CDR2 (germline): ENHRY, SYGVKD. The J segment lost 2 bases and the V segment lost 6 bases, leaving 9 bases of the junction unmatched. This CDR3 has 16 amino acids.

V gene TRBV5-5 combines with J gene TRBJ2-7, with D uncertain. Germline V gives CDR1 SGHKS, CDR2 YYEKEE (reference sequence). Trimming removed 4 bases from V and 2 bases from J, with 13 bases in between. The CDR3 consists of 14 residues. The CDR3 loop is CASSPVGMTYEQYF. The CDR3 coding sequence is TGTGCCAGCAGCCCCGTGGGGATGACCTACGAGCAGTACTTC.

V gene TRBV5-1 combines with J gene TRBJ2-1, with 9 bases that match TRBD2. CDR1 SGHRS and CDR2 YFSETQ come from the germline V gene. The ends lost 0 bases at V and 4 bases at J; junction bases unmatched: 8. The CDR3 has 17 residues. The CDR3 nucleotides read TGCGCCAGCAGCTTGGTTTCTGTTAGCGGGGGATACAATGAGCAGTTCTTC. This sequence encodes CASSLVSVSGGYNEQFF.

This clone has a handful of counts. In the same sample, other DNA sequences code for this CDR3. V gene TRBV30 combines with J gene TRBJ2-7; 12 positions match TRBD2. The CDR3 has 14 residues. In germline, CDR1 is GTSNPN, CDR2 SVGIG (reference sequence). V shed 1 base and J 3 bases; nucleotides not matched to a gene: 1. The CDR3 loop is CAWSAGLAGYEQYF. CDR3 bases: TGTGCCTGGAGTGCGGGACTAGCGGGCTACGAGCAGTACTTC.

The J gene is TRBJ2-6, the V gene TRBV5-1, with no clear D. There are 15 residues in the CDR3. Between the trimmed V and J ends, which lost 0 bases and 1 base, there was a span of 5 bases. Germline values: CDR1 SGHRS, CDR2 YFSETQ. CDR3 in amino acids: CASSLAGSGANVLTF. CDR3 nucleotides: TGCGCCAGCAGCTTGGCTGGGTCTGGGGCCAACGTCCTGACTTTC.

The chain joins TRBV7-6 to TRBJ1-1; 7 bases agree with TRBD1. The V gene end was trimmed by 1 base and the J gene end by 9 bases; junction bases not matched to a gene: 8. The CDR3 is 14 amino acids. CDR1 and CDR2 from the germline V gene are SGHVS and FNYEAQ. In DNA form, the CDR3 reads TGTGCCAGCAGCTTAGGTCCTTCGACAGGGCAAGCTTTCTTT. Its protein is CASSLGPSTGQAFF.

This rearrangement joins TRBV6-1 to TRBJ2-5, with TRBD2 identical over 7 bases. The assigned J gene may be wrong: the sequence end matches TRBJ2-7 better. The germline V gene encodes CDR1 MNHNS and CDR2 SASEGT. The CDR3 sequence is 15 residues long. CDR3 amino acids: CASSEPGTNSYEQYF. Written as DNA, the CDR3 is TGTGCCAGCAGTGAACCCGGGACTAACTCCTACGAGCAGTACTTC.

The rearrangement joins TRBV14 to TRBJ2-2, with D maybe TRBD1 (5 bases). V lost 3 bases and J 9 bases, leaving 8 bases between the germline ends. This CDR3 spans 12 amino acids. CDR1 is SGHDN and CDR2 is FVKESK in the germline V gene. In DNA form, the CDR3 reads TGTGCCAGCAGCCAGGGGCCCTGGGAGCTGTTTTTT. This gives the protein CASSQGPWELFF.

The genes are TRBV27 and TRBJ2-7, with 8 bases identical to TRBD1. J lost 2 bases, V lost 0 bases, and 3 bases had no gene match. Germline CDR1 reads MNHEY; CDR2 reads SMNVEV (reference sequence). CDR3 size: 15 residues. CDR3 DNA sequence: TGTGCCAGCAGTTTATCTTGGACAGGGCCCTACGAGCAGTACTTC. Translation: CASSLSWTGPYEQYF.

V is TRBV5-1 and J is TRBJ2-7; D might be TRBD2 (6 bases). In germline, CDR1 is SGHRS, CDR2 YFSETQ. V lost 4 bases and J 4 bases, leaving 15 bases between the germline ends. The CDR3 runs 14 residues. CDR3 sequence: CASSPPSSAYEQYF. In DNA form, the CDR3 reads TGCGCCAGCAGCCCGCCGTCTAGCGCGTACGAGCAGTACTTC.

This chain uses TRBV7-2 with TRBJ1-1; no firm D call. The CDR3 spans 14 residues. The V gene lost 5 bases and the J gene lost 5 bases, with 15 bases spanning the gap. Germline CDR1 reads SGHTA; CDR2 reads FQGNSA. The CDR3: CASSLKRVGTEAFF. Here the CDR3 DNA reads TGTGCCAGCAGCCTTAAGAGGGTTGGAACTGAAGCTTTCTTT.

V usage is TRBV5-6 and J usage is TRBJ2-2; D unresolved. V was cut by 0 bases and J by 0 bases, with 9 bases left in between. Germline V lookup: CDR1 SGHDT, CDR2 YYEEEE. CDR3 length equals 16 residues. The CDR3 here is CASSLGFGANTGELFF. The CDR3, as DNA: TGTGCCAGCAGCTTGGGTTTTGGAGCGAACACCGGGGAGCTGTTTTTT.